A selection of T cell receptor beta chains follows, all from one sample in a study of siplizumab effects on memory and regulatory T cells. Repertoires were generated with immunoSEQ multiplex PCR, while TCRdb's copy carries only in-frame clones and drops some. The table records some 100,000 clones, about 95% of them present only once. Source material: Tregs sorted from blood. The source is a human donor in good health. Both conserved end residues are part of each CDR3. The D gene is left open where the match is weak. Some rows mark clone size as missing; the rest say once, few, many or name a class of expanded clone.

size	V	J	D	CDR3	DNA
NA	TRBV2	TRBJ1-5	NA	CASSPNYSNQPQHF	TGTGCCAGCAGCCCGAATTATAGCAATCAGCCCCAGCATTTT
NA	TRBV6-5	TRBJ2-7	TRBD2	CASSRLAGGSYEQYF	TGTGCCAGCAGTCGACTAGCGGGAGGGTCCTACGAGCAGTACTTC
NA	TRBV28	TRBJ2-7	NA	CASSRGDRYIRYEQYF	TGTGCCAGCAGCCGGGGGGACAGATATATCCGATACGAGCAGTACTTC
once	TRBV28	TRBJ1-1	NA	CASSLLPGTWGYTEAFF	TGTGCCAGCAGTTTATTGCCGGGGACATGGGGGTACACTGAAGCTTTCTTT
once	TRBV6-5	TRBJ2-2	NA	CASSYISLNTGELFF	TGTGCCAGCAGTTACATCTCCCTAAACACCGGGGAGCTGTTTTTT
NA	TRBV18	TRBJ2-5	TRBD1	CVSSGGQQETQYF	TGTGTCAGCTCAGGGGGACAGCAAGAGACCCAGTACTTC
NA	TRBV7-3	TRBJ2-7	TRBD2	CASSNQVSGTSAYEQYF	TGTGCCAGCAGCAATCAAGTTTCCGGGACTAGCGCCTACGAGCAGTACTTC
NA	TRBV19	TRBJ2-7	NA	CASSRTVSQGPVPYEQYF	TGTGCCAGTAGTAGAACCGTTTCACAGGGACCGGTCCCCTACGAGCAGTACTTC
few	TRBV5-1	TRBJ2-1	NA	CASSRRGRVHTGSSYNEQFF	TGCGCCAGCAGCCGCCGAGGCAGGGTCCATACAGGATCCTCCTACAATGAGCAGTTCTTC
NA	TRBV20-1	TRBJ2-3	NA	CSAREVDTQYF	TGCAGTGCTAGAGAGGTAGATACGCAGTATTTT
NA	TRBV7-8	TRBJ2-7	TRBD2	CASSLGVTSGIKYEQYF	TGTGCCAGCAGCTTAGGGGTTACTAGCGGGATTAAGTACGAGCAGTACTTC
NA	TRBV18	TRBJ2-6	NA	CASSPPTPGVGSGANVLTF	TGTGCCAGCTCACCACCGACGCCGGGAGTAGGTAGTGGGGCCAACGTCCTGACTTTC
NA	TRBV19	TRBJ1-3	NA	CASSIRLGGSSGNTIYF	TGTGCCAGTAGTATAAGGTTAGGCGGAAGCTCTGGAAACACCATATATTTT
NA	TRBV4-1	TRBJ1-1	NA	CASSQENGRGSF	TGCGCCAGCAGCCAAGAAAATGGCCGGGGCTCATTT
NA	TRBV30	TRBJ2-7	NA	CALRQIRSSYEQYF	TGTGCCTTGAGACAGATACGTAGCTCCTACGAGCAGTACTTC
NA	TRBV5-1	TRBJ2-6	NA	CASSLSGANVLTF	TGCGCCAGCAGCCTGTCTGGGGCCAACGTCCTGACTTTC
once	TRBV23-1	TRBJ1-3	NA	CASSQFTSGNTIYF	TGCGCCAGCAGTCAATTCACTTCTGGAAACACCATATATTTT
NA	TRBV9	TRBJ2-6	NA	CASSDPEDSGANVLTF	TGTGCCAGCAGCGACCCTGAGGACTCTGGGGCCAACGTCCTGACTTTC
NA	TRBV14	TRBJ2-7	NA	CASSKGPGGGYEQYF	TGTGCCAGCAGCAAAGGACCCGGAGGGGGCTACGAGCAGTACTTC
NA	TRBV14	TRBJ1-2	NA	CASSQLRISYGYTF	TGTGCCAGCAGCCAGCTAAGGATTTCCTATGGCTACACCTTC
NA	TRBV27	TRBJ1-2	TRBD1	CASRTGGSGYTF	TGTGCCAGCAGGACAGGGGGTAGTGGCTACACCTTC
once	TRBV9	TRBJ2-6	TRBD1	CASSVAGQGTGANVLTF	TGTGCCAGCAGCGTAGCGGGACAGGGGACTGGGGCCAACGTCCTGACTTTC
NA	TRBV29-1	TRBJ2-3	TRBD1	CSVEVGQVTDTQYF	TGCAGCGTTGAAGTCGGACAGGTCACAGATACGCAGTATTTT
NA	TRBV7-9	TRBJ2-6	NA	CASSSGGSGANVLTF	TGTGCCAGCAGCTCCGGGGGCTCTGGGGCCAACGTCCTGACTTTC
once	TRBV25-1	TRBJ2-7	NA	CASSESGGYYEQYF	TGTGCCAGCAGTGAAAGTGGGGGGTACTACGAGCAGTACTTC